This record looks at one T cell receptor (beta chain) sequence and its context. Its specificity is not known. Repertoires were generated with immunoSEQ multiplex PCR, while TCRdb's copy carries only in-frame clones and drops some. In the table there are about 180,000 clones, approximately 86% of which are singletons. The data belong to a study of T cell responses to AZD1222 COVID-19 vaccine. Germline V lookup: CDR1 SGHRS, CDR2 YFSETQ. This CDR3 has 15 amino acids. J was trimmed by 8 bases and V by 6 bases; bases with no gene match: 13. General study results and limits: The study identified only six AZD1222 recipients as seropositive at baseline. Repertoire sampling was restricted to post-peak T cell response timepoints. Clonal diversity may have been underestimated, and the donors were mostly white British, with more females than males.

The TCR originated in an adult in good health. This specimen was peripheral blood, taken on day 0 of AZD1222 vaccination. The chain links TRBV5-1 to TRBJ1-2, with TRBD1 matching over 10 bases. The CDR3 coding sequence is TGCGCCAGCACCGAGGGAGGTTGGGACAGGGGCGGCTACACCTTC. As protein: CASTEGGWDRGGYTF.